The source of this T cell receptor beta chain is a study of regulatory T cells in long-lasting Graves disease. Library construction for TCR beta used iRepertoire HTBI primers and Arm-PCR of CDR3 regions. TCRdb reprocessed the multiplex PCR reads with MiXCR, giving one entry per CDR3 protein. The sample has 680,000 or so distinct CDR3 sequences, roughly 15% seen once. This clonotype occurred a few times. Time point in this sample: newly diagnosed GD, antithyroid drugs for less than 3 months. RNA isolated from PBMCs was used to make the TCR library. The sample was also linked to a second study, of T cells in Graves' hyperthyroidism and ophthalmopathy. That paper adds: Patients were aged 18 to 65, had disease duration under 2 months, and had newly diagnosed hyperthyroidism. Carried out on the TCR CDR3, a first-round RT-PCR used the HTBI primer set. Ophthalmopathy was told apart from stable hyperthyroidism by a 13 V-J model.

This receptor was taken from a woman under 40 with Graves disease. The material was peripheral blood mononuclear cells (PBMCs), obtained at new diagnosis, from a patient treated with antithyroid drugs.

DNA of the CDR3: TGCAGTGTGGGCGCTGCTAGCGGGACCACAGATACGCAGTATTTT. The encoded protein is CSVGAASGTTDTQYF. This rearrangement joins TRBV20-1 to TRBJ2-3, with 9 bases identical to TRBD2. The CDR3 is made up of 15 amino acids. The V gene's germline CDR1 is DFQATT and CDR2 SNEGSKA (reference sequence). V was clipped by 7 bases and J by 2 bases; unmatched bases: 10.